The clone carrying this T cell receptor beta chain is medium-sized by share. The antigen remains undetermined. The data were obtained in a study of metastatic and nonmetastatic thyroid tumors. Study background: The study looked at repertoires side by side in blood and in tumor or nodule tissue from malignant and benign thyroid patients. Overall study results and limits: Significantly greater TCR beta diversity was reportedly found in malignant thyroid tumors than in benign nodules (in blood and tumor).

Germline V gives CDR1 GTSNPN, CDR2 SVGIG (reference sequence). Deletions cut 4 bases from V and 3 bases from J, with 8 bases between. The CDR3 length is 12 residues. Study processing details: A papillary thyroid cancer distant-metastasis classifier was built from CDR3 differences across clinicopathological groups. TCRdb re-called the PCR reads through MiXCR. TCRdb, rather than the study authors, made the V and J calls. This table has around 8,400 clones, 44% appearing once. No patient had received any treatment before thyroid surgery. This rearrangement joins TRBV30 to TRBJ2-3; unclear D gene. The specimen sequenced was tumor tissue. The sequence came from a male donor with papillary thyroid cancer or a benign thyroid nodule (not recorded which). Some clones in this sample may be carry-over from other donors' samples. In DNA form, the CDR3 reads TGTGCCTGGACCCCTCAAACAGATACGCAGTATTTT. Its translation is CAWTPQTDTQYF.